Described below is a single T cell receptor (beta chain) sequence and its context. Its target antigen remains unknown. No base quality information exists; no much larger clone differs at one position. V is trimmed back by 5 bases and J by 4 bases, and the junction contains 14 bases that no gene match accounts for. CDR1 and CDR2 (MDHEN, SYDVKM) derive from the germline V gene. The CDR3 covers 17 residues, taking in both the cysteine and the phenylalanine. The sequence is cut down to CDR3 DNA, 51 bases in frame from base 1. TCRbeta CDR3 regions were amplified from genomic DNA using the immunoSEQ Assay, a bias-controlled multiplex PCR. As for the authors' bioinformatics: Nucleated cell counts per sample were estimated from amplification of reference gene primers within the assay. Sequence reads were collapsed and filtered to measure the absolute abundance of every unique TCRbeta CDR3 rearrangement. For each sample, productive Simpson clonality was calculated by taking the square root of Simpson's diversity index across productive rearrangements. Sourced from immuneACCESS, this table was stored by TCRdb with only in-frame sequences that have V and J called. A share of the clones is absent; for the studies checked, an unresolved V gene accounts for under half, and the remainder has no known explanation. For V, J and clone size, that table is used; D and trimming come from the DNA. This sample holds some 20,000 clones; 80% to 90% were observed only once. The ten top clones hold 11% of the sample.

This sample is part of a study of blood T cell repertoires in COVID-19 (dated by TCRdb to the early 2020s). General notes on the study: Samples from collaborators originated in the United States, Italy and Spain and spanned both the acute and convalescent phases of COVID-19. Subjects who had been exposed to COVID-19, were actively infected with it, or had recovered from it provided the deeply sampled blood TCRbeta repertoires that made up the dataset. HLA class I and class II types, where available, came from metadata supplied by the sample provider rather than from assay-based typing. The prospective study material was composed of cDNA or gDNA derived from T cells, B-cell-depleted T cells, or PBMCs. A de-identified subject ID, COVID-19 status, age in years and sex were almost always included in the sample metadata. The samples were drawn from two sources: the first 160 participants of the ongoing ImmuneRACE study, and some 1,300 subjects contributed by 6 global collaborators. A freely available public database, intended as a resource for researchers studying the immune response to SARS-CoV-2, is where the repertoires were released. The investigation overall reported the following: The amount of clinical and demographic metadata varied by source and participant and was provided uncurated.

Each collaborating institution followed its own protocols to collect whole blood in K2EDTA tubes. For TCRbeta analysis, collaborator samples were shipped as frozen whole blood, as isolated PBMCs, or as DNA extracted from either sample type. The sequenced sample consisted of peripheral blood. The TCR originated in a human donor in a cohort sampled during active COVID-19. The chain is assembled from TRBV28 and TRBJ2-5, and TRBD2 aligns with 9 junction nucleotides. CDR3 loop: CASSPAGLAGGRETQYF. The sequenced DNA: TGTGCCAGCAGTCCTGCGGGACTAGCCGGAGGGAGAGAGACCCAGTACTTC.